The 18 T cell receptor beta chains in this list originate from one sample, sequenced in a study of early stage breast cancer tumors. Profiling relied on immunoSEQ multiplex PCR, and the TCRdb table lists in-frame clones only, not all of them. The sample includes roughly 58,000 clones, about 90% of them seen just once. Sequenced sample: blood. These receptors originate from a person between 70 and 80 years old with breast cancer.

V gene TRBV28 combines with J gene TRBJ1-1; D is uncertain. V lost 4 bases and J 10 bases, leaving 16 bases between the germline ends. The CDR3 runs 13 residues. Germline V gene data show CDR1 as MDHEN and CDR2 as SYDVKM. The CDR3 coding sequence is TGTGCCAGCAGTTCGCTCCCGGAGGGAAGAGCTTTCTTT. Residues: CASSSLPEGRAFF.

The chain has TRBV5-1 and TRBJ1-6; TRBD1 matches 11 bases. Trimming cost V 5 bases and J 11 bases; bases outside gene matches: 9. Per the germline V gene, CDR1 is SGHRS and CDR2 is YFSETQ. This CDR3 has 15 residues. The CDR3 DNA reads as TGCGCCAGCAGGCTGGTGGACAGGGGGCAAACACCCCTCCACTTT. Translation: CASRLVDRGQTPLHF.

The chain combines TRBV5-4 with TRBJ2-2; D not resolved. This CDR3 contains 13 residues. From germline, CDR1 is SGHNT and CDR2 YYREEE (reference sequence). Trimming removed 4 bases from V and 4 bases from J, with 8 bases in between. This chain's CDR3 is CASSRYATGELFF. The DNA of the CDR3 is TGTGCCAGCAGCCGCTATGCCACCGGGGAGCTGTTTTTT.

Here the CDR3 reads CASSAQESSPLHF. CDR3 DNA sequence: TGTGCCAGCAGTGCGCAGGAAAGTTCACCCCTCCACTTT. The chain combines TRBV6-4 with TRBJ1-6; no clear D. V lost 4 bases to trimming and J lost 9 bases, with 10 bases between them. CDR3 length: 13 amino acids. Germline V gene lookup returns CDR1 MRHNA and CDR2 SNTAGT.

This chain connects TRBV19 to TRBJ2-1, with 12 bases matching TRBD2. CDR1 and CDR2 (germline): LNHDA, SQIVND (reference sequence). The CDR3 spans 15 residues. The V gene end was trimmed by 6 bases and the J gene end by 6 bases; junction bases not matched to a gene: 6. Written as DNA, the CDR3 is TGTGCCAGTAGCGCACTAGCGGGAGGTTTCAATGAGCAGTTCTTC. Amino acids: CASSALAGGFNEQFF.

V is TRBV10-1 and J is TRBJ1-3, with a possible D match to TRBD1 (6 bases). CDR1 WNHNN and CDR2 SYGVQD come from the germline V gene (reference sequence). V lost 4 bases and J 3 bases, leaving 10 bases between the germline ends. The CDR3 is made up of 14 amino acids. CDR3 DNA: TGCGCCAGCAGTGGGGGGACAAATGGAAACACCATATATTTT. The encoded protein is CASSGGTNGNTIYF.

This chain connects TRBV11-2 to TRBJ2-3, with D tentatively TRBD2 (7 bases). CDR3 length: 14 residues. Germline V gene sequence: CDR1 SGHAT, CDR2 FQNNGV. V lost 2 bases to trimming and J lost 5 bases, with 11 bases between them. The CDR3 region has the DNA TGTGCCAGCAGCTTAAGGGGGGGCCAAGATACGCAGTATTTT. Amino acids: CASSLRGGQDTQYF. The variable domain in full, with the rest retrieved from reference TRBV11-2 and TRBJ2-3, is EAGVAQSPRYKIIEKRQSVAFWCNPISGHATLYWYQQILGQGPKLLIQFQNNGVVDDSQLPKDRFSAERLKGVDSTLKIQPAKLEDSAVYLCASSLRGGQDTQYFGPGTRLTVL.

V is TRBV10-3 and J is TRBJ1-2; 9 bases line up with TRBD1. Germline V lookup: CDR1 ENHRY, CDR2 SYGVKD. J gave up 8 bases and V 0 bases, and 16 bases lay outside the gene matches. This CDR3 contains 18 residues. This CDR3 reads CAISESNLGTGLEAGYTF. CDR3 sequence (DNA): TGTGCCATCAGTGAGTCGAATCTCGGGACAGGGTTGGAGGCCGGCTACACCTTC.

In the case of this clone: A read error may account for a junction end that differs from germline. The J gene is TRBJ2-7, the V gene TRBV28; 10 positions agree with TRBD2. Germline V gene lookup returns CDR1 MDHEN and CDR2 SYDVKM. CDR3 length: 13 residues. The CDR3 protein is CASSPGTPGLANF. The CDR3 region has the DNA TGTGCCAGCAGTCCAGGGACCCCGGGACTAGCGAACTTC.

This chain uses TRBV28 with TRBJ2-2, with TRBD1 as a possible D gene (6 bases). Germline CDR1 reads MDHEN; CDR2 reads SYDVKM. V dropped 2 bases and J dropped 2 bases, with 9 bases sitting between them. The CDR3 is made up of 15 amino acids. The CDR3 DNA reads as TGTGCCAGCAGTTTAAACAGGGAAAACACCGGGGAGCTGTTTTTT. Residues: CASSLNRENTGELFF.

The gene calls are TRBV7-2 and TRBJ2-5, with 9 bases that match TRBD1. The length of the CDR3 is 14 residues. Trimming took 2 bases from V and 4 from J; bases not matched to a gene: 2. The V gene's germline CDR1 is SGHTA and CDR2 FQGNSA. The CDR3 loop is CASSLTGGRETQYF. DNA of the CDR3: TGTGCCAGCAGCTTAACAGGGGGCAGAGAGACCCAGTACTTC.

The rearrangement joins TRBV7-9 to TRBJ1-4, with D tentatively TRBD1 (5 bases). Germline-derived CDR1 and CDR2 are SEHNR and FQNEAQ (reference sequence). The CDR3 extends over 14 amino acids. V was cut by 9 bases and J by 0 bases, with 11 bases left in between. Here the CDR3 DNA reads TGTGCCAGGGGACTGACAACAACTAATGAAAAACTGTTTTTT. Translating it yields CARGLTTTNEKLFF. Looking up the rest from reference TRBV7-9 and TRBJ1-4 gives the full variable domain: DTGVSQNPRHKITKRGQNVTFRCDPISEHNRLYWYRQTLGQGPEFLTYFQNEAQLEKSRLLSDRFSAERPKGSFSTLEIQRTEQGDSAMYLCARGLTTTNEKLFFGSGTQLSVL.

This sequence joins TRBV7-2 and TRBJ1-6; no reliable D call. The germline V gene has CDR1 SGHTA and CDR2 FQGNSA. V was pared by 4 bases and J by 7 bases, with 8 bases between. There are 13 residues in the CDR3. The CDR3 sequence is CASSSVQNSPLHF. In DNA form, the CDR3 reads TGTGCCAGCAGCTCTGTACAGAATTCACCCCTCCACTTT.

The chain has TRBV11-2 and TRBJ2-1; TRBD2 aligns across 12 bases. Unmatched junction bases numbered 8, after V lost 5 bases and J lost 6 bases. CDR3 size: 16 residues. The germline CDR1 and CDR2 sequences are SGHAT and FQNNGV. The CDR3 region is CASSVWTSGIVNEQFF. As DNA, the CDR3 is TGTGCCAGCAGCGTATGGACTAGCGGGATTGTCAATGAGCAGTTCTTC.

This rearrangement joins TRBV10-3 to TRBJ1-1; TRBD1 might be the D (5 bases). Germline V gives CDR1 ENHRY, CDR2 SYGVKD. The V gene lost 7 bases and the J gene lost 5 bases, with 17 bases spanning the gap. This CDR3 is built from 14 residues. This CDR3 reads CAIMPFGGETEAFF. In nucleotides, the CDR3 is TGTGCCATCATGCCCTTCGGGGGGGAGACTGAAGCTTTCTTT.

The chain combines TRBV9 with TRBJ2-7, with 7 bases fitting TRBD2. This CDR3 is built from 13 residues. Losses at the gene ends were 2 bases for V and 6 bases for J; bases not matched to a gene: 5. Germline V gives CDR1 SGDLS, CDR2 YYNGEE. CDR3 DNA sequence: TGTGCCAGCAGCGTTAGGACTAGAAGCGAGCAGTACTTC. Its translation: CASSVRTRSEQYF.

This clone showed up just once. The chain employs TRBV4-3 and TRBJ2-1; a weak D match, TRBD2 (5 bases). Germline loops: CDR1 LGHNA, CDR2 YSLEER. CDR3 size: 14 residues. V was trimmed by 0 bases and J by 7 bases, leaving 10 bases between them. Here the CDR3 reads CASSQDTGVNEQFF. The CDR3 coding sequence is TGCGCCAGCAGCCAAGATACCGGGGTGAATGAGCAGTTCTTC.

This sequence joins TRBV5-1 and TRBJ2-5, with 8 bases lining up with TRBD2. The CDR3 loop spans 15 amino acids. The V gene end was trimmed by 0 bases and the J gene end by 2 bases; junction bases not matched to a gene: 3. Germline V gives CDR1 SGHRS, CDR2 YFSETQ. DNA of the CDR3: TGCGCCAGCAGCTTGGTCGGGACTAGGCAAGAGACCCAGTACTTC. Protein: CASSLVGTRQETQYF. Using reference TRBV5-1 and TRBJ2-5 for the parts outside the CDR3, the full variable domain is KAGVTQTPRYLIKTRGQQVTLSCSPISGHRSVSWYQQTPGQGLQFLFEYFSETQRNKGNFPGRFSGRQFSNSRSEMNVSTLELGDSALYLCASSLVGTRQETQYFGPGTRLLVL.